This TCR beta chain was retrieved from a study of T cell repertoires in cytomegalovirus infection. The overall study: Indications came from public TCR beta signatures; they pointed to CMV infection and to a matching HLA type. Overall study findings and caveats: CMV-specific TCR beta clonotypes restricted by HLA-C dominated the ex vivo response.

This clonotype has a handful of counts. What it recognizes is unknown. Using its own MiXCR run on the reads, TCRdb lists one record per CDR3 protein. The sample holds approximately 56,000 distinct CDR3 sequences, about 20% seen once. This specimen was CD8+ T cells from cultured PBMCs, taken from culture after CMV antigen stimulation. This clonotype was obtained from a human donor in good health (CMV status not recorded). Some clones in this sample may be carry-over from other donors' samples.

CDR3 nucleotide sequence: TGTGCCAGCAGCCACCCGGACAGGGACTACGAGCAGTACTTC. It encodes CASSHPDRDYEQYF. The chain couples TRBV9 to TRBJ2-7; 8 nucleotides agree with TRBD1. Unmatched junction bases numbered 6, after V lost 4 bases and J lost 3 bases. The CDR3 has 14 amino acids. The germline V gene has CDR1 SGDLS and CDR2 YYNGEE.